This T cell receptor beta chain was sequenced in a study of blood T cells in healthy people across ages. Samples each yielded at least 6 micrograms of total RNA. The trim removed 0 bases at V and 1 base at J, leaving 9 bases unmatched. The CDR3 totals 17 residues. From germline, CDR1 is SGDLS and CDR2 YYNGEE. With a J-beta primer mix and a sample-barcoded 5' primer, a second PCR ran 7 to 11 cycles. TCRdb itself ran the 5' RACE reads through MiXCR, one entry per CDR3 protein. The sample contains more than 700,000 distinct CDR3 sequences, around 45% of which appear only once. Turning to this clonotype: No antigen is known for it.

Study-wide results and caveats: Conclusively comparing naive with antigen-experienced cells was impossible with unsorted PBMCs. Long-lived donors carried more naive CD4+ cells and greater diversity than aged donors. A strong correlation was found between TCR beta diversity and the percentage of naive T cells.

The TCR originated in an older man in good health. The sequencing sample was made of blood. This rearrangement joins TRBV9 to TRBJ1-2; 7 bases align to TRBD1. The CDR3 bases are TGTGCCAGCAGCGTAGGGGAACCGGGACAGTATAACTATGGCTACACCTTC. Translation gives CASSVGEPGQYNYGYTF. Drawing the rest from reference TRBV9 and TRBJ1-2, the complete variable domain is DSGVTQTPKHLITATGQRVTLRCSPRSGDLSVYWYQQSLDQGLQFLIQYYNGEERAKGNILERFSAQQFPDLHSELNLSSLELGDSALYFCASSVGEPGQYNYGYTFGSGTRLTVV.